This T cell receptor beta chain derives from a study of CD8+ T cells in alopecia areata. Extraction of RNA preceded its reverse transcription into cDNA, which served as the sequencing template. Profiled with immunoSEQ multiplex PCR; TCRdb holds only in-frame clones, not every one. The sample lists some 180,000 clones, 56% occurring once. Comment on this clone: Its antigen remains unidentified.

V trimming: 6 bases; J trimming: 2 bases; junction bases outside the gene matches: 11. The CDR3 is made up of 15 amino acids. Germline values: CDR1 SQVTM, CDR2 ANQGSEA. Study conclusions and caveats: Sharing of TCR sequences between patients (possibly for HLA-related reasons) was less clear than in mice. Alopecia totalis/universalis scalp especially showed more expanded CD8+ clones than normal scalp. Sequences from scalp samples also cover resident alphabeta T cells of normal skin.

Using a FACSAria, the CD4+ and CD8+ T cells were sorted from the PBMCs. The TCR sequence derives from a human donor in good health. This chain links TRBV29-1 with TRBJ1-2, with TRBD1 identical over 8 bases. The sample taken for sequencing was CD8+ T cells sorted from blood. The CDR3 DNA reads TGCAGCGTCGCGGCTGGACAGGGCCAAAACTATGGCTACACCTTC. Translating gives CSVAAGQGQNYGYTF.